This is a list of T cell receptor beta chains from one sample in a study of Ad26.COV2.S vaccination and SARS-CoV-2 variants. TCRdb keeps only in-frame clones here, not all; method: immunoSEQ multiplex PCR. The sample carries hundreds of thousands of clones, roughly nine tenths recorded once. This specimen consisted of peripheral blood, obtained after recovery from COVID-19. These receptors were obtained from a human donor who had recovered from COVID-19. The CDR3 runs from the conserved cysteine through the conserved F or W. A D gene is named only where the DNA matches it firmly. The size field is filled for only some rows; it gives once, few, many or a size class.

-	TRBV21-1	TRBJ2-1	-	TGTGCCAGCAGCAAACCGGGACAGGGACCTAATGAGCAGTTCTTC	CASSKPGQGPNEQFF
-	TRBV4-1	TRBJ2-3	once	TGCGCCAGCAGCCACCCTGGGGATACGCAGTATTTT	CASSHPGDTQYF
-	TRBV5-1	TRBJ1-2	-	TGCGCCAGCAGTGTGGCTAACTATGGCTACACCTTC	CASSVANYGYTF
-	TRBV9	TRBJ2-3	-	TGTGCCAGCAGCACAACGGGCAGGGCAGGAGATACGCAGTATTTT	CASSTTGRAGDTQYF
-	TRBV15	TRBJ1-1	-	TGTGCCACCAGCAGTCCGGGACGAATAGCTTTCTTT	CATSSPGRIAFF
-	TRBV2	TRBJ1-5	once	TGTGCCAGCAGTGAGGCGGGTGCGGGCAATCAGCCCCAGCATTTT	CASSEAGAGNQPQHF
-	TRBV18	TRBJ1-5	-	TGTGCCAGCTCACCATCCCGGACGGGCAATCAGCCCCAGCATTTT	CASSPSRTGNQPQHF
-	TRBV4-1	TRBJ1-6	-	TGCGCCAGCAGCCAAGATGGGGGCAGCTCCTATAATTCACCCCTCCACTTT	CASSQDGGSSYNSPLHF
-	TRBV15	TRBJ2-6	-	TGTGCCACCAGCACCCGGGGTGGGGGTCCTGGGGCCAACGTCCTGACTTTC	CATSTRGGGPGANVLTF
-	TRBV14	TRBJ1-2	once	TGTGCCAGCAGCCAATCTCTAGGAACCTACACACGGTATGGCTACACCTTC	CASSQSLGTYTRYGYTF
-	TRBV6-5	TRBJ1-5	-	TGTGCCAGCAGTTACGGACGGGGTCGCAATCAGCCCCAGCATTTT	CASSYGRGRNQPQHF
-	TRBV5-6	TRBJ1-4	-	TGTGCCAGCAGTCGACTAAGTGAAAAACTGTTTTTT	CASSRLSEKLFF
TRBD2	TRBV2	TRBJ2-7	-	TGTGCCAGCACCCCAGAGCGGGGGGGAACCTACGAGCAGTACTTC	CASTPERGGTYEQYF
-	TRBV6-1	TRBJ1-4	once	TGTGCCAGCAGTGAAGCGCTAGGTCTCGGGAATGAAAAACTGTTTTTT	CASSEALGLGNEKLFF
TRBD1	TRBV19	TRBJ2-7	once	TGTGCCAGTACCACCGGACAGGGCGCCCACGAGCAGTACTTC	CASTTGQGAHEQYF
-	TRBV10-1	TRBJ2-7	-	TGCGCCAGCACCCGGACAGTTAGCTCCTACGAGCAGTACTTC	CASTRTVSSYEQYF
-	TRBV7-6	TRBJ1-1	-	TGTGCCAGCAGCTTAGATAGGACAACGACTGAAGCTTTCTTT	CASSLDRTTTEAFF
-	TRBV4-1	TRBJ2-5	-	TGCGCCAGCAGCCAAGAGTCCAAGCAAGAGACCCAGTACTTC	CASSQESKQETQYF
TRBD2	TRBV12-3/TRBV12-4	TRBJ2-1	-	TGTGCCAGCATCATGGGACTAGATCAGTTCTTC	CASIMGLDQFF
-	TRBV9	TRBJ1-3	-	TGTGCCAGCAGCGTTGCCGACAGCAGGACTGGAAACACCATATATTTT	CASSVADSRTGNTIYF
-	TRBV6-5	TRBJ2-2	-	TGTGCCAGCAGTTACCCGGGCGCCACGAACACCGGGGAGCTGTTTTTT	CASSYPGATNTGELFF
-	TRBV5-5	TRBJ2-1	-	TGTGCCAGCAGCTTGGCGCAGGGGTCGTACAATGAGCAGTTCTTC	CASSLAQGSYNEQFF
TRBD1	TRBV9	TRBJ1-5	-	TGTGCCAGCAGCGAGGGGCAGGGGGCAAATCAGCCCCAGCATTTT	CASSEGQGANQPQHF
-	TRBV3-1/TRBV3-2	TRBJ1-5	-	TGTGCCAGCAGCCAAGATACCAGGCAGGATCAGCCCCAGCATTTT	CASSQDTRQDQPQHF
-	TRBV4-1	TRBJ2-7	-	TGCGCCAGCAGCCAAGAACAGCCTTTAGGCTACGAGCAGTACTTC	CASSQEQPLGYEQYF
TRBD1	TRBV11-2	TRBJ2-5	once	TGTGCCAGCACCCGCAGGGGGCGGGAGACCCAGTACTTC	CASTRRGRETQYF
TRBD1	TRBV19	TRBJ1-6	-	TGTGCCAGTAGTCCCCGGACAGGGAGAAATTCACCCCTCCACTTT	CASSPRTGRNSPLHF
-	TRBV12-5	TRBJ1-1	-	TGTGCTAGTGGTTTGTCCTCGGGGAACACTGAAGCTTTCTTT	CASGLSSGNTEAFF
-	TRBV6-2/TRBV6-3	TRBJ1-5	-	TGTGCCAGCAGCTTAATCCGCGGCGACACCGAGTTCGGGCCCCAGCATTTT	CASSLIRGDTEFGPQHF
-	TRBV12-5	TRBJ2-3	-	TGTGCTAGTGTGGCGCTTAGCACAGATACGCAGTATTTT	CASVALSTDTQYF
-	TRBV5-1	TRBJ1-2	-	TGCGCCAGCAGCTTGGAAGGAAACTATGGCTACACCTTC	CASSLEGNYGYTF
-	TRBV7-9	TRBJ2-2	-	TGTGCCAGCAGCTTAGGACGGTCCAACACCGGGGAGCTGTTTTTT	CASSLGRSNTGELFF
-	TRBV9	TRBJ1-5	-	TGTGCCAGCAGCGGAGGGACGGTGAATCAGCCCCAGCATTTT	CASSGGTVNQPQHF
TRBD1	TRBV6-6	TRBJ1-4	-	TGCGCCACCGGGACAGAAGCAACTAATGAAAAACTGTTTTTT	CATGTEATNEKLFF
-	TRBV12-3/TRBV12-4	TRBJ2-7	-	TGTGCCAGCAGTGCGTCCTACGAGCAGTACTTC	CASSASYEQYF
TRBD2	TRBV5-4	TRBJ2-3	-	TGTGCCAGCAGCTTGGGGCGGGGGGGCCCGACAGATACGCAGTATTTT	CASSLGRGGPTDTQYF
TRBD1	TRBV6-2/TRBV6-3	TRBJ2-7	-	TGTGCCAGCAGTTACGGACAGGGACGATCCTACGAGCAGTACTTC	CASSYGQGRSYEQYF
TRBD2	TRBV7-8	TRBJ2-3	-	TGTGCCAGCAGCTTAGCGGGTGCGGGGGGCTCGACAGATACGCAGTATTTT	CASSLAGAGGSTDTQYF
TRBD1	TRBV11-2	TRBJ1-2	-	TGTGCCAGCAGCCAAGGACAGGGGTGGACTCCAAACTATGGCTACACCTTC	CASSQGQGWTPNYGYTF
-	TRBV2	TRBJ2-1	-	TGTGCCAGCAGTGAAGCGGGGGGCCATTACAATGAGCAGTTCTTC	CASSEAGGHYNEQFF
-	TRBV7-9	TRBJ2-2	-	TGTGCCAGCACTTCACCTCAGGCGGGCGGATTCACCGGGGAGCTGTTTTTT	CASTSPQAGGFTGELFF
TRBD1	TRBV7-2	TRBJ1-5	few	TGTGCCAGCAGCTTAGTGGGACAGGGCAATCAGCCCCAGCATTTT	CASSLVGQGNQPQHF
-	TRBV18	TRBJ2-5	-	TGTGCCAGCTCCACGACTAGGGGGGCCCAAGAGACCCAGTACTTC	CASSTTRGAQETQYF